These 24 T cell receptor beta chains came from one sample sequenced in a study of blood T cells in healthy people across ages (dated by TCRdb to the mid-2010s). Libraries were constructed by 5' RACE. Sequencing used an Illumina HiSeq 2500. A second about 6 to 11 cycle PCR used a sample-barcoded 5' primer and a J-beta primer mix. TCRdb reprocessing: public reads trimmed at Q25 with fastp, clones called with MiXCR, in-frame beta chains kept. All rows with the same CDR3 protein become a single entry with the most common DNA and genes. The sample records 1.5 million to 2 million distinct CDR3 sequences, around 35% of which are singletons. Jointly, the top ten make up around 10% of the sample. Sequencing was performed on blood. Every receptor here comes from a woman aged 30 to 39 in good health.

The rearrangement uses TRBV3-1 and TRBJ2-3; 7 bases match TRBD1. Germline V gene data show CDR1 as LGHDT and CDR2 as YNNKEL (reference sequence). V dropped 4 bases and J dropped 0; count of bases not matched to a gene: 10. CDR3 length: 17 residues. CDR3 sequence reads: CASSLWGQTASTDTQYF. As DNA, the CDR3 is TGTGCCAGCAGCCTATGGGGACAGACGGCAAGCACAGATACGCAGTATTTT.

The table lists this clonotype with a few counts. This sequence joins TRBV7-9 and TRBJ2-1; D is undetermined. The CDR3 extends over 16 amino acids. V shed 5 bases and J shed 4 bases, with 18 bases lying between them. Germline V gene sequence: CDR1 SEHNR, CDR2 FQNEAQ (reference sequence). Written as DNA, the CDR3 is TGTGCCAGCAGCCCCCCCTCTAGGACGGATTACAATGAGCAGTTCTTC. It translates to CASSPPSRTDYNEQFF.

The V and J genes are TRBV13 and TRBJ2-5; no firm D call. The DNA end favors TRBJ2-7, so the J call may be wrong. CDR1 is PRHDT and CDR2 is FYEKMQ in the germline V gene (reference sequence). The CDR3 extends over 12 amino acids. The CDR3 DNA reads as TGTGCCAGCAGCTTAAGTATCCGCGAGCAGTACTTC. Translated: CASSLSIREQYF.

This clonotype was observed a handful of times. The chain uses TRBV6-1 and TRBJ1-5; no clear D gene. CDR1 is MNHNS and CDR2 is SASEGT in the germline V gene. Trimming left V 4 bases short and J 2 bases short, with 15 bases between. The CDR3 runs to 16 residues. The CDR3 here is CASSGPVGDGNQPQHF. CDR3 DNA sequence: TGTGCCAGCAGTGGTCCCGTTGGGGATGGCAATCAGCCCCAGCATTTT.

This rearrangement joins TRBV27 to TRBJ2-4, with D possibly being TRBD2 (5 bases). The CDR3 spans 16 residues. Trimming removed 2 bases from V and 8 bases from J, with 19 bases in between. Germline lookup yields CDR1 MNHEY and CDR2 SMNVEV (reference sequence). The CDR3 region has the DNA TGTGCCAGCAGTTTAGGAGGCAGGTCTAGGCTGGACATTCAGTACTTC. It yields the protein CASSLGGRSRLDIQYF.

The V gene is TRBV7-2, the J gene TRBJ1-4, with unresolved D. The ends were cut back, 3 bases at V and 7 bases at J, with 18 bases in the middle. CDR1 SGHTA and CDR2 FQGNSA come from the germline V gene. The length of the CDR3 is 16 residues. CDR3 DNA sequence: TGTGCCAGCAGCTTGGGCCCCCGGCTCACCGGTGAAAAACTGTTTTTT. Translation gives CASSLGPRLTGEKLFF. The whole variable domain, filled in from reference TRBV7-2 and TRBJ1-4, reads GAGVSQSPSNKVTEKGKDVELRCDPISGHTALYWYRQSLGQGLEFLIYFQGNSAPDKSGLPSDRFSAERTGGSVSTLTIQRTQQEDSAVYLCASSLGPRLTGEKLFFGSGTQLSVL.

V and J are TRBV20-1 and TRBJ2-1, with D maybe TRBD2 (5 bases). Germline V gene data show CDR1 as DFQATT and CDR2 as SNEGSKA (reference sequence). This CDR3 is built from 12 residues. V was cut by 3 bases and J by 10 bases, with 13 bases left in between. CDR3 nucleotide sequence: TGCAGTGCTAGCGGGATTAGGTCCGAGCAGTTCTTC. Encoded protein: CSASGIRSEQFF.

The gene calls are TRBV28 and TRBJ2-7; 11 bases are shared with TRBD2. Germline loops: CDR1 MDHEN, CDR2 SYDVKM. CDR3 size: 18 residues. V gave up 2 bases and J gave up 2 bases; unmatched junction bases: 11. CDR3 DNA: TGTGCCAGCAGTTTACCCGCTCGGGTAGCGGGAGGGGCCTACGAGCAGTACTTC. This sequence encodes CASSLPARVAGGAYEQYF.

The chain has TRBV27 and TRBJ1-6; D not resolved. This CDR3 region has 13 residues. Germline V lookup: CDR1 MNHEY, CDR2 SMNVEV (reference sequence). V lost 2 bases to trimming and J lost 8 bases, with 7 bases between them. CDR3 DNA sequence: TGTGCCAGCAGTTTAGCCGAGGATTCACCCCTCCACTTT. Its translation: CASSLAEDSPLHF.

V and J are TRBV7-9 and TRBJ2-5, with D possibly matching TRBD2 (5 bases). The CDR3 has 11 residues. V lost 10 bases and J 5 bases, leaving 11 bases between the germline ends. CDR1 is SEHNR and CDR2 is FQNEAQ in the germline V gene (reference sequence). CDR3 sequence reads: CAIPSGETQYF. CDR3 DNA: TGTGCCATCCCGTCGGGGGAGACCCAGTACTTC.

This rearrangement joins TRBV5-4 to TRBJ1-2; no reliable D call. The ends were cut back, 4 bases at V and 4 bases at J, with 17 bases in the middle. The CDR3 runs 15 residues. Germline CDR1 reads SGHNT; CDR2 reads YYREEE (reference sequence). CDR3 in DNA: TGTGCCAGCAGCCAGCGCGAGGGCGCCGTCTATGGCTACACCTTC. This codes for CASSQREGAVYGYTF.

J is TRBJ2-1 and V is TRBV25-1; possible D gene TRBD2, 6 bases. Trimming took 7 bases from V and 5 from J, leaving 12 bases between them. Germline V CDR1 and CDR2: MGHDK, SYGVNS. The CDR3 has 13 amino acids. The CDR3 reads CASIHGSNNEQFF. The CDR3 nucleotides read TGTGCCAGCATCCACGGGAGCAACAATGAGCAGTTCTTC.

This clonotype was detected many times. V usage is TRBV15 and J usage is TRBJ2-7; the D gene is possibly TRBD1 (6 bases). The CDR3 spans 14 residues. The V gene's germline CDR1 is LNHNV and CDR2 YYDKDF (reference sequence). With 5 bases removed from V and 3 bases from J, the gap between germline ends came to 14 bases. The CDR3 DNA follows: TGTGCCACCAGCGTTGGGACACCGAACTACGAGCAGTACTTC. Encoded protein: CATSVGTPNYEQYF.

V usage is TRBV20-1 and J usage is TRBJ2-2, with D maybe TRBD2 (6 bases). Germline CDR1 reads DFQATT; CDR2 reads SNEGSKA (reference sequence). This CDR3 region has 15 residues. The V end was cut by 6 bases, the J end by 5 bases, with 19 bases between. DNA for the CDR3: TGCAGTGCGGAGGACCCGCGGGGAGTTACCGGGGAGCTGTTTTTT. It specifies CSAEDPRGVTGELFF.

The chain is built from TRBV6-1 and TRBJ2-3; 7 positions agree with TRBD1. Germline lookup yields CDR1 MNHNS and CDR2 SASEGT. V gave up 4 bases and J gave up 0 bases; unmatched junction bases: 7. There are 16 residues in the CDR3. The CDR3, as DNA: TGTGCCAGCAGTGGCTGGGACAGTGCTAGCACAGATACGCAGTATTTT. Protein: CASSGWDSASTDTQYF.

The chain is built from TRBV5-1 and TRBJ2-5, with D possibly matching TRBD1 (5 bases). The CDR3 is 15 residues long. V dropped 0 bases and J dropped 4 bases, with 13 bases sitting between them. CDR1 and CDR2 (germline): SGHRS, YFSETQ. The CDR3 region has the DNA TGCGCCAGCAGCTTGGAGTTTGGCAGGGTAGAGACCCAGTACTTC. Residues: CASSLEFGRVETQYF. The whole variable domain, remainder taken from reference TRBV5-1 and TRBJ2-5, is KAGVTQTPRYLIKTRGQQVTLSCSPISGHRSVSWYQQTPGQGLQFLFEYFSETQRNKGNFPGRFSGRQFSNSRSEMNVSTLELGDSALYLCASSLEFGRVETQYFGPGTRLLVL.

The J gene is TRBJ2-1, the V gene TRBV20-1, with 11 bases fitting TRBD2. The length of the CDR3 is 16 residues. Looked up from germline, CDR1 is DFQATT and CDR2 is SNEGSKA (reference sequence). V trimming: 3 bases; J trimming: 7 bases; junction bases outside the gene matches: 11. The CDR3 coding sequence is TGCAGTGCTAGGACGCTAGCGGGAGGACTTTGGAATGAGCAGTTCTTC. It specifies CSARTLAGGLWNEQFF.

V gene TRBV4-1 combines with J gene TRBJ2-3; D unresolved. The CDR3 is made up of 15 amino acids. Trimming took off 0 bases at V and 5 bases at J, with 12 bases between the two ends. The germline CDR1 and CDR2 sequences are MGHRA and YSYEKL. CDR3 loop: CASSQEGLGRDTQYF. Written as DNA, the CDR3 is TGCGCCAGCAGCCAAGAAGGTCTGGGTAGAGATACGCAGTATTTT.

This clonotype showed up many times. The J gene is TRBJ2-3, the V gene TRBV5-1, with D hard to call. V was clipped by 0 bases and J by 1 base, with 3 bases between them. This CDR3 spans 13 amino acids. From germline, CDR1 is SGHRS and CDR2 YFSETQ. The CDR3 bases are TGCGCCAGCAGCTTGGGGGGCACAGATACGCAGTATTTT. This gives the protein CASSLGGTDTQYF.

The chain links TRBV6-1 to TRBJ2-5; D tentatively reads TRBD1 or TRBD2 (5 bases each). The CDR3 spans 15 residues. Germline CDR1 is MNHNS and CDR2 is SASEGT. V lost 0 bases, J lost 11 bases, and 19 bases lay in between. Here the CDR3 reads CASSEAQGRSSGQYF. In DNA, the CDR3 is TGTGCCAGCAGTGAAGCTCAGGGACGGAGTTCGGGGCAGTACTTC.

This clonotype was seen a handful of times. V and J are TRBV19 and TRBJ2-1, with D perhaps TRBD2 (5 bases). Deletions cut 6 bases from V and 7 bases from J, with 10 bases between. Germline values: CDR1 LNHDA, CDR2 SQIVND (reference sequence). This CDR3 is built from 12 residues. CDR3 bases: TGTGCCAGTAGAAGGGAGCGGAATGAGCAGTTCTTC. This codes for CASRRERNEQFF. The full variable domain, its missing parts supplied by reference TRBV19 and TRBJ2-1, is DGGITQSPKYLFRKEGQNVTLSCEQNLNHDAMYWYRQDPGQGLRLIYYSQIVNDFQKGDIAEGYSVSREKKESFPLTVTSAQKNPTAFYLCASRRERNEQFFGPGTRLTVL.

The chain couples TRBV20-1 to TRBJ2-4; 9 bases match TRBD2. The ends lost 5 bases at V and 0 bases at J; junction bases unmatched: 8. Germline V CDR1 and CDR2: DFQATT, SNEGSKA (reference sequence). The CDR3 sequence is 16 residues long. The CDR3 nucleotides are TGCAGTGCTGGAGCGGGGGGCTCTTTAGCCAAAAACATTCAGTACTTC. Translation gives CSAGAGGSLAKNIQYF.

The rearrangement uses TRBV4-1 and TRBJ1-2; D call uncertain. The V end lost 0 bases, the J end lost 3 bases, and 11 bases lay between the germline ends. Germline V gene sequence: CDR1 MGHRA, CDR2 YSYEKL. CDR3 length: 15 amino acids. The CDR3 region is CASSQDGSIHYGYTF. CDR3 nucleotides: TGCGCCAGCAGCCAAGATGGGAGTATTCACTATGGCTACACCTTC.

This chain uses TRBV20-1 with TRBJ2-7; a weak D match, TRBD2 (5 bases). Germline V gives CDR1 DFQATT, CDR2 SNEGSKA (reference sequence). Trimming took off 5 bases at V and 5 bases at J, with 19 bases between the two ends. CDR3 length: 14 residues. CDR3 loop: CSAPVVGSWNEQYF. Written as DNA, the CDR3 is TGCAGTGCTCCCGTCGTTGGGAGTTGGAACGAGCAGTACTTC.